The 15 T cell receptor beta chains given below trace back to one sample, sequenced in a study of CXCR3-negative and CXCR3-positive naive CD8 T cells. Libraries were UMI-labeled 5' RACE TRB cDNA. TCRdb reprocessed the 5' RACE reads, with one entry per CDR3 protein and no DNA. Its table records around 90,000 distinct CDR3 sequences. Sequenced material: naive CXCR3- CD8+ T cells from blood. As for subset: CD45RO-CCR7+CD27+CD95- naive CD8+ T cells lacking CXCR3 (TNR3-). The receptors shown here come from a human donor in good health. Some clones in this sample may be carry-over from other donors' samples.

This chain links TRBV14 with TRBJ1-1; TCRdb lists TRBD1, though no DNA is available to test this call. The CDR3 loop spans 14 amino acids. CDR1 SGHDN and CDR2 FVKESK come from the germline V gene. Here the CDR3 reads CANSQYTGGREAFF.

The rearrangement joins TRBV27 to TRBJ1-5. CDR1 is MNHEY and CDR2 is SMNVEV in the germline V gene (reference sequence). The CDR3 runs to 15 residues. The CDR3 loop is CASSYSGGLHQPQHF.

The rearrangement uses TRBV29-1 and TRBJ2-1; there is no DNA to check the TCRdb D call of TRBD2. Germline lookup yields CDR1 SQVTM and CDR2 ANQGSEA. CDR3 length equals 13 residues. CDR3 region: CSQRSGVTNEQFF.

The CDR3 here is CASGPTGSQPQHF. The gene calls are TRBV4-3 and TRBJ1-5; lacking DNA, the TRBD1 call made by TCRdb goes unchecked. The CDR3 extends over 13 amino acids. Germline V lookup: CDR1 LGHNA, CDR2 YSLEER.

This sequence joins TRBV11-2 and TRBJ2-3; there is no DNA to check the TCRdb D call of TRBD2. CDR3 length: 19 amino acids. Germline V lookup: CDR1 SGHAT, CDR2 FQNNGV. The CDR3 here is CASSTLGTSGGPNTDTQYF.

V and J are TRBV9 and TRBJ2-1; the TRBD1 assignment by TCRdb is unverifiable without DNA. The CDR3 spans 15 residues. Germline lookup yields CDR1 SGDLS and CDR2 YYNGEE. The CDR3 here is CASSVGDRFSNEQFF.

V is TRBV29-1 and J is TRBJ2-1; TCRdb outputs TRBD2, but without DNA this stays unchecked. Germline values: CDR1 SQVTM, CDR2 ANQGSEA. The CDR3 has 11 residues. CDR3 residues: CSVPYSLGQFF.

V and J are TRBV12-3 or TRBV12-4 and TRBJ1-2; TCRdb proposes TRBD1, but this gene call is untestable without DNA. The CDR3 has 13 amino acids. The CDR3 sequence is CASHPPVDYGYTF.

The rearrangement links TRBV4-3 to TRBJ2-5. The germline V gene encodes CDR1 LGHNA and CDR2 YSLEER. This CDR3 region has 16 residues. CDR3 in amino acids: CASSQDVGLLEETQYF.

CDR3 loop: CAVPGQPYEQYF. The rearrangement joins TRBV7-9 to TRBJ2-7; TCRdb proposes TRBD1, but this gene call is untestable without DNA. CDR1 SEHNR and CDR2 FQNEAQ come from the germline V gene (reference sequence). This CDR3 region has 12 residues.

The chain employs TRBV13 and TRBJ1-6. Per the germline V gene, CDR1 is PRHDT and CDR2 is FYEKMQ (reference sequence). The length of the CDR3 is 14 residues. CDR3 sequence reads: CASSLGIYNSPLHF.

The J gene is TRBJ2-1, the V gene TRBV5-1; the TCRdb call, TRBD1, lacks DNA for checking. Germline assignment: CDR1 SGHRS and CDR2 YFSETQ. This CDR3 region has 17 residues. This CDR3 is CASSPGDSFRIADEQFF.

V usage is TRBV11-2 and J usage is TRBJ2-5. Germline V CDR1 and CDR2: SGHAT, FQNNGV. The CDR3 is 14 amino acids. CDR3 residues: CASSLARVQETQYF.

This chain connects TRBV12-3 or TRBV12-4 to TRBJ2-7. The CDR3 loop spans 14 amino acids. CDR3 sequence: CGSSLMGSSYEQYF.

The chain joins TRBV6-5 to TRBJ1-2; the D call of TRBD1 rests on TCRdb alone, since no DNA is present to check it. Germline CDR1 MNHEY, CDR2 SVGAGI. This CDR3 spans 13 amino acids. The CDR3 reads CASSYPGDYGYTF.